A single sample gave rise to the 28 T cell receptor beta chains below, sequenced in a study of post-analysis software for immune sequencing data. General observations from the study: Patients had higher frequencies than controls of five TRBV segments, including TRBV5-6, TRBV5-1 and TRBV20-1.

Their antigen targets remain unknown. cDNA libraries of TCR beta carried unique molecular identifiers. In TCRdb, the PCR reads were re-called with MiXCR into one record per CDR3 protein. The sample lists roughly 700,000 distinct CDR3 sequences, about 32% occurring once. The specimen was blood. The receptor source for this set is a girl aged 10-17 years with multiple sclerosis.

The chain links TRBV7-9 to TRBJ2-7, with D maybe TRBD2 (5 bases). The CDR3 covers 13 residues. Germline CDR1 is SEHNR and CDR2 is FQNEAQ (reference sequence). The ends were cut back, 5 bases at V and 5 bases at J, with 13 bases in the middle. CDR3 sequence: CASSPPPGDEQYF. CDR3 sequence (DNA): TGTGCCAGCAGCCCACCCCCCGGGGACGAGCAGTACTTC.

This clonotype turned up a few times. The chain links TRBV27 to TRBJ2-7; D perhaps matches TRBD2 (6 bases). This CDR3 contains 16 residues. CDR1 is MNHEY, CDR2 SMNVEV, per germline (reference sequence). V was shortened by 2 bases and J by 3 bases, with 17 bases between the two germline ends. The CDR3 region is CASSLLLPSADYEQYF. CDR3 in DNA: TGTGCCAGCAGTTTACTATTGCCTAGCGCAGACTACGAGCAGTACTTC.

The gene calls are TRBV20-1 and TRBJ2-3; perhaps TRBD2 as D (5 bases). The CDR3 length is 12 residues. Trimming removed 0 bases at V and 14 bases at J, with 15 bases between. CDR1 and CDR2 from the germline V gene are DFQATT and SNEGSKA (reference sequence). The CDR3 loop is CSARDLRVGRYF. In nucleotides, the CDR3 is TGCAGTGCTAGAGATCTGCGGGTTGGTCGGTATTTT.

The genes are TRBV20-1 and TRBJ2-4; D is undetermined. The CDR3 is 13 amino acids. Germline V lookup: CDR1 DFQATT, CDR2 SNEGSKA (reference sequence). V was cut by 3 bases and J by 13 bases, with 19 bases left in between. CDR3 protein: CSASIIPRPEQYF. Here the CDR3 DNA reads TGCAGTGCTAGTATCATCCCGCGACCGGAGCAGTACTTC.

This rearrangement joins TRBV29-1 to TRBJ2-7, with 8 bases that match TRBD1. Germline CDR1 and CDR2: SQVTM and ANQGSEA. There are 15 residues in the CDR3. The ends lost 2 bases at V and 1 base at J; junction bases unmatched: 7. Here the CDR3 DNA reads TGCAGCGTTGAAAAAGACAGGGGACGATCCTACGAGCAGTACTTC. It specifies CSVEKDRGRSYEQYF.

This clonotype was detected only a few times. CDR3 in amino acids: CASRSFRGGPGNEQFF. The DNA of the CDR3 is TGTGCCAGCAGATCATTCCGCGGGGGGCCGGGGAATGAGCAGTTCTTC. This rearrangement joins TRBV27 to TRBJ2-1, with 8 bases that match TRBD2. Germline CDR1 MNHEY, CDR2 SMNVEV (reference sequence). The CDR3 contains 16 residues. J was trimmed by 7 bases and V by 6 bases; bases with no gene match: 14.

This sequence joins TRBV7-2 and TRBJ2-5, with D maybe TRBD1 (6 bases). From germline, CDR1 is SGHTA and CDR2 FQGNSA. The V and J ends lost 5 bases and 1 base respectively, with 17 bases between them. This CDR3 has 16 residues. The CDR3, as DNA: TGTGCCAGCAGCCCAGGGGTAATGACCCTCCAAGAGACCCAGTACTTC. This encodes CASSPGVMTLQETQYF.

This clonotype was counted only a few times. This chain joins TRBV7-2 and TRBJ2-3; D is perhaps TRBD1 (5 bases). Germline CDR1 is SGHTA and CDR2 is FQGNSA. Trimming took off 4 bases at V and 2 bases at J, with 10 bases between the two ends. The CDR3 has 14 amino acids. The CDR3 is CASSSLGATDTQYF. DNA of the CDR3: TGTGCCAGCAGCTCCTTAGGGGCCACAGATACGCAGTATTTT.

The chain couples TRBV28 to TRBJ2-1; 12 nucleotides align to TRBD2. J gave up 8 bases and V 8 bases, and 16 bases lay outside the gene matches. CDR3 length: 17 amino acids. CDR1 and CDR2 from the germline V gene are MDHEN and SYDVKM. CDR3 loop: CASSFGLAGSGVDEQFF. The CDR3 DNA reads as TGTGCCAGCTCCTTCGGACTAGCGGGATCCGGTGTCGATGAGCAGTTCTTC.

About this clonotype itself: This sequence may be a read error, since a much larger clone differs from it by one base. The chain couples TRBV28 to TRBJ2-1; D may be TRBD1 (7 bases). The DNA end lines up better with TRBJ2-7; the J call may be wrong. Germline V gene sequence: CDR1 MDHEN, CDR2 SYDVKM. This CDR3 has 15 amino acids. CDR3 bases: TGTGCCAGCAGACTAGGGGGCGCGGGGTACAATGAGCAGTACTTC. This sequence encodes CASRLGGAGYNEQYF.

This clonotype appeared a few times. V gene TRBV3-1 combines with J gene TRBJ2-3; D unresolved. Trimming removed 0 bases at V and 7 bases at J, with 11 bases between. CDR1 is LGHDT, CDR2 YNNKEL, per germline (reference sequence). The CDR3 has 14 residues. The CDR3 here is CASSQDSTSNTQYF. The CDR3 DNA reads TGTGCCAGCAGCCAAGATAGTACGAGCAATACGCAGTATTTT.

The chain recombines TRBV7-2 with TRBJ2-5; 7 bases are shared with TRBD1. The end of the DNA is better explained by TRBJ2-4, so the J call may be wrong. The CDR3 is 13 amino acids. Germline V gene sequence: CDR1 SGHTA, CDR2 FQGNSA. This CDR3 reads CASGTRQGNIQYF. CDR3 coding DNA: TGTGCCAGCGGCACCCGACAGGGTAACATTCAGTACTTC.

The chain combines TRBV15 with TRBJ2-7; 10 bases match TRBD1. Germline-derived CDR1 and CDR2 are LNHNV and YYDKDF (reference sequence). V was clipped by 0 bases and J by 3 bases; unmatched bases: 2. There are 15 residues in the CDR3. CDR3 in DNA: TGTGCCACCAGCAGAGATCGGACAGGGGGCTACGAGCAGTACTTC. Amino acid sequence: CATSRDRTGGYEQYF.

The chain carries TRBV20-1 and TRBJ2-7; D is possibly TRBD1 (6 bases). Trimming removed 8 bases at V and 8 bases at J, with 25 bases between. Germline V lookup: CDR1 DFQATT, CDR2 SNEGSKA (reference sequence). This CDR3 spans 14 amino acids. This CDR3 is CSLRDKRTGKKQYF. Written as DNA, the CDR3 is TGCAGTCTTCGCGACAAAAGAACAGGGAAAAAGCAGTACTTC.

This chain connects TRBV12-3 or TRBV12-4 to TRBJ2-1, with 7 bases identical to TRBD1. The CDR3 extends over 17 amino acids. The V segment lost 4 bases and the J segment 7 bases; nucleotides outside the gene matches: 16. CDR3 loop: CASSSPTGRVLWNEQFF. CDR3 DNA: TGTGCCAGCAGTTCACCGACAGGGCGGGTACTATGGAATGAGCAGTTCTTC.

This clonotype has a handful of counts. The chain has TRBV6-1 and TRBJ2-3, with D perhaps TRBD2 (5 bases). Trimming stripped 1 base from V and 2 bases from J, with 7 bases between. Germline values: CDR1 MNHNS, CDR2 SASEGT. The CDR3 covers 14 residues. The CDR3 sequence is CASSEERITDTQYF. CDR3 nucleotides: TGTGCCAGCAGTGAAGAGCGGATCACAGATACGCAGTATTTT.

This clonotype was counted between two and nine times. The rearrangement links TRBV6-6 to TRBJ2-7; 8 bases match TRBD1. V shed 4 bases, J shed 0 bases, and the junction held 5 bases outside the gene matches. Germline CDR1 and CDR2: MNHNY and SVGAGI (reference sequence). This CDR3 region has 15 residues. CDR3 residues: CASSSHRGSSYEQYF. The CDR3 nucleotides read TGTGCCAGCAGTTCCCACAGGGGGAGCTCCTACGAGCAGTACTTC.

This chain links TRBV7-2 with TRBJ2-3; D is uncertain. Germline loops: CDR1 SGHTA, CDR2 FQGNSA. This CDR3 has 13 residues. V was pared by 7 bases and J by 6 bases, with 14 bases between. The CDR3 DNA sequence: TGTGCCAGCACCCAACAGTCTGCCGATACGCAGTATTTT. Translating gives CASTQQSADTQYF.

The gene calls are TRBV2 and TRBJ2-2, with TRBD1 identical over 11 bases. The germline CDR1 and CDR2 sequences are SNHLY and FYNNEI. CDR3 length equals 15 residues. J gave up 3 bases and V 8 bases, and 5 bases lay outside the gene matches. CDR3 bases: TGTGCCAGCCTCCGGGACAGGGGGTACACCGGGGAGCTGTTTTTT. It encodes CASLRDRGYTGELFF.

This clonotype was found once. The CDR3: CASSLTDPTEAFF. In nucleotides, the CDR3 is TGTGCCAGCAGCTTAACGGACCCCACTGAAGCTTTCTTT. The rearrangement uses TRBV7-6 and TRBJ1-1; D not certain. The CDR3 length is 13 residues. The ends were cut back, 2 bases at V and 4 bases at J, with 8 bases in the middle. Germline CDR1 SGHVS, CDR2 FNYEAQ.

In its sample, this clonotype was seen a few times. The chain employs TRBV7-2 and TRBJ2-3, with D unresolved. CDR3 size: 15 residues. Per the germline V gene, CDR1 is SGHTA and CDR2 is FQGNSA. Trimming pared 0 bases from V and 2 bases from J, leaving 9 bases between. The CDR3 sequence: CASSLAGSITDTQYF. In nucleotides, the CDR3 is TGTGCCAGCAGCTTAGCGGGATCGATCACAGATACGCAGTATTTT.

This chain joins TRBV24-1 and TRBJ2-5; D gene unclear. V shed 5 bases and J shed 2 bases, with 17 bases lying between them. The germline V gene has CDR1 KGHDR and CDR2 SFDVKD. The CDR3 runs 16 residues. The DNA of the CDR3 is TGTGCCACCAGTGCCCCCAAACGAGGATTTCAAGAGACCCAGTACTTC. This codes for CATSAPKRGFQETQYF.

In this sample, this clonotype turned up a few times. The CDR3 bases are TGTGCCAGCAGTTACCCATCTAGCGGGAGTAACAATGAGCAGTTCTTC. Protein: CASSYPSSGSNNEQFF. The rearrangement joins TRBV6-2 or TRBV6-3 to TRBJ2-1, with TRBD2 matching 10 bases. Germline V lookup: CDR1 MNHEY, CDR2 SVGEGT. J lost 5 bases, V lost 2 bases, and 6 bases had no gene match. The CDR3 is 16 residues long.

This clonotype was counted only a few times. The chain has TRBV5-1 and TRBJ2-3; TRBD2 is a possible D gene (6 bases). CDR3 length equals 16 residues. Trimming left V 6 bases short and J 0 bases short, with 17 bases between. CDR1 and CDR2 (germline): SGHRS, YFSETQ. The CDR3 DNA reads TGCGCCAGCAAAACGACGGCGGGGACTAGCACAGATACGCAGTATTTT. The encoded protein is CASKTTAGTSTDTQYF.

The CDR3 sequence: CASSPDLPLGEQFF. CDR3 coding DNA: TGTGCCAGCAGTCCGGACCTACCTCTTGGTGAGCAGTTCTTC. The rearrangement uses TRBV28 and TRBJ2-1, with D unresolved. This CDR3 is 14 amino acids long. Deletions cut 5 bases from V and 9 bases from J, with 17 bases between. Germline CDR1 is MDHEN and CDR2 is SYDVKM.

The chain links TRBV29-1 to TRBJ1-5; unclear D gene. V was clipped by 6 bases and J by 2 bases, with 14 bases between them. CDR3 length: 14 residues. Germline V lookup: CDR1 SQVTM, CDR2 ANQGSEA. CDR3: CSVKEDMGNQPQHF. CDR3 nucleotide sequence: TGCAGCGTAAAAGAAGATATGGGCAATCAGCCCCAGCATTTT.

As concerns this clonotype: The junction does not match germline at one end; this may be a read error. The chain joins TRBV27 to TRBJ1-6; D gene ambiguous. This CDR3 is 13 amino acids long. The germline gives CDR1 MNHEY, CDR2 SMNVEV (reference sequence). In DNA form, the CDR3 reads TGTGCCAGCAGTTTGGCGAGTAATTCACCCCCCCACTTT. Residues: CASSLASNSPPHF.

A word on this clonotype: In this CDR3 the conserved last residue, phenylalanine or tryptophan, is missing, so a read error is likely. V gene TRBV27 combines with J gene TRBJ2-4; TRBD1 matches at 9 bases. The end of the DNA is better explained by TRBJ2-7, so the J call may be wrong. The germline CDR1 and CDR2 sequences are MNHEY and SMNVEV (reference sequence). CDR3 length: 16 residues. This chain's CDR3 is CASSFTTGGRGYEQYY. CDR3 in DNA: TGTGCCAGCAGTTTCACAACAGGGGGCAGGGGCTACGAGCAGTACTAC.